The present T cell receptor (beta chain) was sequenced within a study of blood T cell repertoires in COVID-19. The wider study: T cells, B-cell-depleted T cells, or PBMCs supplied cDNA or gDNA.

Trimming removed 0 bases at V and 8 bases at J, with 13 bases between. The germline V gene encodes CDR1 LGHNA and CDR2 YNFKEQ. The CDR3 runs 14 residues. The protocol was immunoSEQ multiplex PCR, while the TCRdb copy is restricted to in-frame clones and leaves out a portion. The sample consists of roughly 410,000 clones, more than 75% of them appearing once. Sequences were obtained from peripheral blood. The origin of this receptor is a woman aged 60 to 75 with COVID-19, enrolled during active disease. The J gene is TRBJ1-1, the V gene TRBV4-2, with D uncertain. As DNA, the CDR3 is TGTGCCAGCAGCCAAGAGTTAAGGAGGTCGGAAGCTTTCTTT. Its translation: CASSQELRRSEAFF.